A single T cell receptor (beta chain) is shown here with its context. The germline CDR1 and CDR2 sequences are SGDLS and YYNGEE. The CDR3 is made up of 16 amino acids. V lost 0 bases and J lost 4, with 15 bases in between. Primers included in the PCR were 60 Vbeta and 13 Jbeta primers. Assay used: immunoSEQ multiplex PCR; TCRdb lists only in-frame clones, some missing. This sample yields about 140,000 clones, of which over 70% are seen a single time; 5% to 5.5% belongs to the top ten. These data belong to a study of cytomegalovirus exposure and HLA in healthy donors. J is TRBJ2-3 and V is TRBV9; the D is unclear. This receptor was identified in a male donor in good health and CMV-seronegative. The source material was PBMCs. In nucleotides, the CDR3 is TGTGCCAGCAGCGTAGGGGTAAGCTCTGCGGCAGATACGCAGTATTTT. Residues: CASSVGVSSAADTQYF.